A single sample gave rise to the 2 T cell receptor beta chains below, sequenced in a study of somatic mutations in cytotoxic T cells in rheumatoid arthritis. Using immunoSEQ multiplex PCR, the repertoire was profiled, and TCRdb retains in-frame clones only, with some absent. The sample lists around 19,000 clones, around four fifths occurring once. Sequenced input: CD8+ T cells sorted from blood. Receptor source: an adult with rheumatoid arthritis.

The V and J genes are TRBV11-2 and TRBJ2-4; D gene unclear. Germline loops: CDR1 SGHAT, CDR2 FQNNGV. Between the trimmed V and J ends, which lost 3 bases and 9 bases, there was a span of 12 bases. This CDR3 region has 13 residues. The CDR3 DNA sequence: TGTGCCAGCAGCTTCGGGCCCCAAAGCATTCAGTACTTC. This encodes CASSFGPQSIQYF.

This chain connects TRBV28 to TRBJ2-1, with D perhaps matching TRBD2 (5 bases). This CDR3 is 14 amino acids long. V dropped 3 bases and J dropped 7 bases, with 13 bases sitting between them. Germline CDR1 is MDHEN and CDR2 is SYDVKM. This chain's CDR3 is CASSFWFGENEQFF. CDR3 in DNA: TGTGCCAGCAGTTTCTGGTTCGGGGAAAATGAGCAGTTCTTC.